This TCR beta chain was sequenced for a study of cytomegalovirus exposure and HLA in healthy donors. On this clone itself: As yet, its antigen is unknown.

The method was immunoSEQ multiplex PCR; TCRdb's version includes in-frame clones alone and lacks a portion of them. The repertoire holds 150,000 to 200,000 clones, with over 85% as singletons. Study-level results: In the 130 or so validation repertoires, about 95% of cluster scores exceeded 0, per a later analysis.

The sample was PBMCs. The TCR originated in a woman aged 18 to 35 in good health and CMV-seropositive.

CDR3 region: CAWSVPGLAGNWEQYF. In nucleotides, the CDR3 is TGTGCCTGGAGTGTACCGGGACTAGCGGGAAACTGGGAGCAGTACTTC. This rearrangement joins TRBV30 to TRBJ2-7, with TRBD2 identical over 13 bases. The junction had 9 bases not matched to a gene; V was cut back by 0 bases and J by 7 bases. Germline V gene lookup returns CDR1 GTSNPN and CDR2 SVGIG (reference sequence). CDR3 length equals 16 residues. Together with reference TRBV30 and TRBJ2-7, the CDR3 gives the full variable domain: SQTIHQWPATLVQPVGSPLSLECTVEGTSNPNLYWYRQAAGRGLQLLFYSVGIGQISSEVPQNLSASRPQDRQFILSSKKLLLSDSGFYLCAWSVPGLAGNWEQYFGPGTRLTVT.